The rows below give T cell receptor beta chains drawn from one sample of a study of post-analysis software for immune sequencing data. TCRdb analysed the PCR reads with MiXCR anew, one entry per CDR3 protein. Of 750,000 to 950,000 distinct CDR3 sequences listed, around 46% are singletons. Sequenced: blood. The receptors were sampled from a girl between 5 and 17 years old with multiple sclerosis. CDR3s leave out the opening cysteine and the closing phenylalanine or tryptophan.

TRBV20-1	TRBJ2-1	SARDLLWGGNYEQF
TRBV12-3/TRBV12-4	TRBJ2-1	ASSVAGASYNEQF
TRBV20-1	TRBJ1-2	SARSQGIGYT
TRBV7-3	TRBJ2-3	ASSPDIGTSYADTQY
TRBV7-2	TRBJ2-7	ASSPDPGRAYEQY
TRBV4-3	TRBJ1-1	ASSQDVGTTEAF
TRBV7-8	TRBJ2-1	ASSLGGLALSSYNEQF
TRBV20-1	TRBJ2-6	SARDLGHGANVLT
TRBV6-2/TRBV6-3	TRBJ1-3	ASSYYGNTIY
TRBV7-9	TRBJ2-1	ASSPFPGLAGEGSYNEQF
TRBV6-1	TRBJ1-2	ASTLSTNHGRLNYGYT
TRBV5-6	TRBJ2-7	ASSHGQGLGEQY
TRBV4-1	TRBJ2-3	ASSQDPIAGLYTDTQY
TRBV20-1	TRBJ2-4	SARIKGGKNIQY
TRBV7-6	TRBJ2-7	ASSPYQGPYEQY
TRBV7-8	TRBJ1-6	ASSQMTGSSYNSPLH
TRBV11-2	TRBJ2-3	ASSLYRGRGDTQY
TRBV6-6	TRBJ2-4	ASSPGRWKNIQY
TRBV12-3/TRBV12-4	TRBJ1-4	ASSRGTGRNEKLF
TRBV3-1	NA	ASSLGLAGRGETQY
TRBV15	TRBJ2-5	ATSREPYPGETQY
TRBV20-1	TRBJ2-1	SARWPSGQF
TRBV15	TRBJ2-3	ATSRDTLAGGRTDTQY
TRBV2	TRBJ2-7	ASKLMAGTYEQY
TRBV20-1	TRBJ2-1	SAGQGENTNEQF
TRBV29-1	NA	SGTPHSKGAGETQY
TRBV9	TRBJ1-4	ASSPHGGGDEKLF
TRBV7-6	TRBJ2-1	ASSPPPSGINEQF
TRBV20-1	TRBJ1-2	SAPSWGNENYGYT
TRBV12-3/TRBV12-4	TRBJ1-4	ASRSREGTGYEKLF
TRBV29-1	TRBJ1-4	SVSRGEKLF
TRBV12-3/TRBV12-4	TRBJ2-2	ASSLDFNTGELF
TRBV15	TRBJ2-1	ATSRDRSSGRYEQF
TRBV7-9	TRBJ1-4	ASSSSRGRTNEKLF
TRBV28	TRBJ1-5	ASSAADPNQPQH
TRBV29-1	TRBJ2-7	SVAGAPLSYEQY
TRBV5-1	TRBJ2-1	ASSSGTDDNEQF
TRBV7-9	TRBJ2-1	ASSLDFLSYNEQF
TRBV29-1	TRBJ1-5	SASETVGDQPQH
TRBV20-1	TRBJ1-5	SASLDRGNQPQH
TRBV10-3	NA	ASQGTGGETQY
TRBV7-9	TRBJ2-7	ASSLAGGNDEQY
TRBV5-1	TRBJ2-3	ASSYPLAGFTDTQY
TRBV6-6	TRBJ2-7	ASSPDRASEQY
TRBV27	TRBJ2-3	ASSLASTDTQY
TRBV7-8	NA	ASSPRTSGKKETQY
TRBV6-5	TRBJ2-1	ASSPLAGGRLTYNEQF
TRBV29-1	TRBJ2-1	SVEDPLAAELSYNEQF